This section outlines one T cell receptor (beta chain) sequence together with its context. The germline V gene encodes CDR1 DFQATT and CDR2 SNEGSKA (reference sequence). This CDR3 is built from 15 residues. With V trimmed by 4 bases and J by 2 bases, 7 bases remained unmatched. Template switching supplied a universal primer site; unique molecular identifiers were carried on the cDNA. TCRdb reprocessed the 5' RACE reads with MiXCR, giving one entry per CDR3 protein. The sample has about 550,000 distinct CDR3 sequences; 20% to 25% are singletons. This sample is drawn from a study of identical twins. Healthy Caucasians supplied all donations. This sample was shared with a second study, whose subject was yellow fever vaccine responses in identical twins.

Sequencing used CD4+ T cells sorted from blood. The source is a young woman in good health. This rearrangement joins TRBV20-1 to TRBJ2-7, with 11 bases identical to TRBD2. CDR3 loop: CSAILAGGPTYEQYF. DNA of the CDR3: TGCAGTGCTATATTAGCGGGAGGGCCCACCTACGAGCAGTACTTC.